One and the same sample provided the 29 T cell receptor beta chains below, sequenced in a study of shared clonotypes between healthy human individuals. Using immunoSEQ multiplex PCR, the repertoire was profiled, and TCRdb retains in-frame clones only, with some absent. Here the sample spans around 1,000,000 clones, 60% to 85% being singletons. Material for sequencing was memory CD4+ T cells from PBMCs. The sample's subset: CD45RA-negative fraction. The receptors here all came from a man aged 18-30 years in good health. Some clones in this sample may be carry-over from other donors' samples.

CDR3 amino acids: CASSLGRPTYNEQFF. In nucleotides, the CDR3 is TGCGCCAGCAGCTTGGGTAGACCAACTTACAATGAGCAGTTCTTC. The chain is built from TRBV5-1 and TRBJ2-1; D not certain. Germline V lookup: CDR1 SGHRS, CDR2 YFSETQ. This CDR3 is 15 amino acids long. The V end was cut by 0 bases, the J end by 4 bases, with 11 bases between.

Concerning this clone: The sample has other DNA sequences that encode this CDR3 too. The V gene is TRBV30, the J gene TRBJ2-5; 9 nucleotides match TRBD1. V lost 0 bases to trimming and J lost 4 bases; unmatched junction nucleotides: 0. Germline CDR1 GTSNPN, CDR2 SVGIG (reference sequence). The CDR3 runs 13 residues. CDR3 protein: CAWSVQGAETQYF. Here the CDR3 DNA reads TGTGCCTGGAGTGTACAGGGGGCAGAGACCCAGTACTTC.

The chain combines TRBV7-6 with TRBJ2-1; tentatively, D is TRBD2 (5 bases). The CDR3 loop spans 15 amino acids. Germline CDR1 is SGHVS and CDR2 is FNYEAQ. Trimming pared 5 bases from V and 2 bases from J, leaving 13 bases between. The CDR3 here is CASSPGSPTYNEQFF. The CDR3, as DNA: TGTGCCAGCAGCCCGGGGAGTCCTACCTACAATGAGCAGTTCTTC.

The chain couples TRBV28 to TRBJ2-3, with 14 bases lining up with TRBD2. The germline CDR1 and CDR2 sequences are MDHEN and SYDVKM. This CDR3 contains 18 residues. The V and J ends lost 5 bases and 0 bases, in that order; junction bases with no gene match: 7. The CDR3 protein is CASSLRGTSGRSTDTQYF. The CDR3 DNA is TGTGCCAGCAGTCTACGCGGGACTAGCGGGAGAAGCACAGATACGCAGTATTTT.

The genes are TRBV28 and TRBJ2-7; D possibly corresponds to TRBD1 (6 bases). The V gene's germline CDR1 is MDHEN and CDR2 SYDVKM. The CDR3 totals 16 residues. V lost 7 bases and J 0 bases, leaving 19 bases between the germline ends. CDR3 DNA sequence: TGTGCCAGCACGTCCGCCGGGACAAGAAGCTCCTACGAGCAGTACTTC. This codes for CASTSAGTRSSYEQYF.

The rearrangement joins TRBV5-6 to TRBJ1-2; the match to TRBD1 covers 7 bases. This CDR3 is built from 15 residues. Trimming cost V 1 base and J 3 bases; bases outside gene matches: 6. The V gene's germline CDR1 is SGHDT and CDR2 YYEEEE. The CDR3 DNA sequence: TGTGCCAGCAGCTTGAAGGGGGCTGGAGACTATGGCTACACCTTC. This gives the protein CASSLKGAGDYGYTF.

The genes are TRBV6-5 and TRBJ1-1, with TRBD1 matching over 7 bases. The V and J ends lost 5 bases and 5 bases, in that order; junction bases with no gene match: 5. Germline V gene lookup returns CDR1 MNHEY and CDR2 SVGAGI. The CDR3 runs to 13 residues. Here the CDR3 reads CASSGQAWTEAFF. The CDR3 DNA reads as TGTGCCAGCAGTGGACAGGCATGGACTGAAGCTTTCTTT.

The CDR3 region is CASSQVSATGELFF. The CDR3 nucleotides read TGCGCCAGCAGCCAAGTGTCAGCGACCGGGGAGCTGTTTTTT. V gene TRBV4-1 combines with J gene TRBJ2-2, with D hard to call. The germline CDR1 and CDR2 sequences are MGHRA and YSYEKL. The ends were cut back, 1 base at V and 5 bases at J, with 8 bases in the middle. The CDR3 covers 14 residues.

This clone is a singleton in its sample. This chain links TRBV7-8 with TRBJ2-7; D gene ambiguous. Germline assignment: CDR1 SGHVS and CDR2 FQNEAQ. Trimming took off 1 base at V and 6 bases at J, with 13 bases between the two ends. There are 14 residues in the CDR3. This CDR3 reads CASSLGSPPGEQYF. Written as DNA, the CDR3 is TGTGCCAGCAGCTTAGGTAGCCCTCCAGGCGAGCAGTACTTC.

The genes are TRBV30 and TRBJ2-1; no definite D call. The CDR3 is 11 residues long. V lost 4 bases to trimming and J lost 4 bases, with 5 bases between them. CDR1 and CDR2 from the germline V gene are GTSNPN and SVGIG (reference sequence). In DNA form, the CDR3 reads TGTGCCTGGACACTTTACAATGAGCAGTTCTTC. Protein product: CAWTLYNEQFF.

The CDR3 DNA reads as TGTGCCAGCAGTTTATACACAGGGGGGCTTAAGCAGTACTTC. Its translation: CASSLYTGGLKQYF. This rearrangement joins TRBV28 to TRBJ2-7; 8 nucleotides align to TRBD1. CDR1 and CDR2 from the germline V gene are MDHEN and SYDVKM. With V trimmed by 1 base and J by 8 bases, 7 bases remained unmatched. This CDR3 comprises 14 residues.

This chain joins TRBV11-1 and TRBJ2-3; 11 bases map to TRBD2. Germline V lookup: CDR1 SGHAT, CDR2 FQDESV (reference sequence). CDR3 length: 19 amino acids. The trim removed 1 base at V and 5 bases at J, leaving 14 bases unmatched. The CDR3 DNA sequence: TGTGCCAGCAGCTTAGATAGCGGGAGGGCCGTTCGTCTCAGAGATACGCAGTATTTT. It yields the protein CASSLDSGRAVRLRDTQYF.

The rearrangement uses TRBV5-1 and TRBJ2-5, with a possible D match to TRBD1 (6 bases). V lost 0 bases and J lost 4, with 16 bases in between. Germline V gene data show CDR1 as SGHRS and CDR2 as YFSETQ. The CDR3 covers 16 residues. The CDR3 reads CASSLEGGPRGETQYF. CDR3 DNA sequence: TGCGCCAGCAGCTTGGAAGGGGGTCCCCGGGGAGAGACCCAGTACTTC.

The chain links TRBV4-3 to TRBJ2-5, with 9 nucleotides matching TRBD2. CDR3 size: 16 residues. J lost 4 bases, V lost 0 bases, and 6 bases had no gene match. Germline lookup yields CDR1 LGHNA and CDR2 YSLEER. The CDR3 nucleotides read TGCGCCAGCAGCCAAGATAGCGGGAGTGGTGGAGAGACCCAGTACTTC. The encoded protein is CASSQDSGSGGETQYF.

This clone was detected only once. The chain is built from TRBV19 and TRBJ2-6, with D perhaps given as TRBD1 or TRBD2 (5 bases each). V was clipped by 5 bases and J by 4 bases, with 15 bases between them. CDR3 length: 16 amino acids. CDR1 and CDR2 (germline): LNHDA, SQIVND (reference sequence). CDR3 in DNA: TGTGCCAGTAGTCCCCCCGGGGCTCCAGGGGCCAACGTCCTGACTTTC. This sequence encodes CASSPPGAPGANVLTF.

The chain is built from TRBV19 and TRBJ1-1; tentatively, D is TRBD1 (6 bases). The CDR3 sequence is 14 residues long. Germline V lookup: CDR1 LNHDA, CDR2 SQIVND (reference sequence). Between the trimmed V and J ends, which lost 4 bases and 6 bases, there was a span of 15 bases. The CDR3 reads CASSTPTGRSEAFF. The CDR3 DNA sequence: TGTGCCAGTAGTACCCCCACAGGGAGGTCTGAAGCTTTCTTT.

The chain joins TRBV7-9 to TRBJ1-2; D gene ambiguous. The V gene lost 0 bases and the J gene lost 10 bases, with 9 bases spanning the gap. The CDR3 loop spans 12 amino acids. Germline V gene sequence: CDR1 SEHNR, CDR2 FQNEAQ (reference sequence). The CDR3 loop reads CASSLAGVDYTF. The DNA of the CDR3 is TGTGCCAGCAGCTTAGCTGGGGTTGACTACACCTTC.

About this clone: A much larger clone lies one base from this, so it may be a read error. The J gene is TRBJ2-7, the V gene TRBV19; the match to TRBD2 covers 10 bases. Germline CDR1 and CDR2: LNHDA and SQIVND (reference sequence). The CDR3 is 15 amino acids. The CDR3: CASSMTSGSSCEQYF. The CDR3 region has the DNA TGTGCCAGTAGTATGACTAGCGGGTCCTCCTGCGAGCAGTACTTC.

The V gene is TRBV5-6, the J gene TRBJ2-5; D call uncertain. V dropped 3 bases and J dropped 1 base, with 7 bases sitting between them. The CDR3 is 13 residues long. Germline V gene lookup returns CDR1 SGHDT and CDR2 YYEEEE. The CDR3 bases are TGTGCCAGCAGCTGGCGGAGCCAAGAGACCCAGTACTTC. The encoded protein is CASSWRSQETQYF.

The gene calls are TRBV7-2 and TRBJ2-3, with 9 bases that match TRBD2. V shed 5 bases and J 5 bases; nucleotides not matched to a gene: 11. Germline V gives CDR1 SGHTA, CDR2 FQGNSA. The length of the CDR3 is 16 residues. The CDR3, as DNA: TGTGCCAGCAGCCAACGGCCTAGCGGGATGAGAGATACGCAGTATTTT. It specifies CASSQRPSGMRDTQYF.

The rearrangement joins TRBV29-1 to TRBJ2-2; 7 bases agree with TRBD1. The CDR3 covers 15 residues. V gave up 7 bases and J gave up 2 bases; unmatched junction bases: 10. Germline V gene data show CDR1 as SQVTM and CDR2 as ANQGSEA. The CDR3 sequence is CSGSAGTVNTGELFF. The CDR3 nucleotides read TGCAGCGGTTCTGCCGGGACAGTTAACACCGGGGAGCTGTTTTTT.

The chain carries TRBV4-2 and TRBJ2-3; TRBD2 aligns across 15 bases. The CDR3 consists of 19 residues. J gave up 0 bases and V 2 bases, and 6 bases lay outside the gene matches. CDR1 is LGHNA, CDR2 YNFKEQ, per germline. This CDR3 is CASSQRTSGRVTSTDTQYF. The CDR3 DNA reads TGTGCCAGCAGCCAACGGACTAGCGGGAGGGTAACTAGCACAGATACGCAGTATTTT.

CDR3 nucleotide sequence: TGTGCCAGCAGCCAAACAGGGGCAACTAATGAAAAACTGTTTTTT. Its translation is CASSQTGATNEKLFF. The chain combines TRBV28 with TRBJ1-4; 7 bases match TRBD1. Germline V gene lookup returns CDR1 MDHEN and CDR2 SYDVKM. With 6 bases clipped from V and 0 bases from J, the junction kept 4 bases outside the gene matches. This CDR3 has 15 amino acids. The whole variable domain, remainder taken from reference TRBV28 and TRBJ1-4, is DVKVTQSSRYLVKRTGEKVFLECVQDMDHENMFWYRQDPGLGLRLIYFSYDVKMKEKGDIPEGYSVSREKKERFSLILESASTNQTSMYLCASSQTGATNEKLFFGSGTQLSVL.

This clone was observed a single time. V and J are TRBV23-1 and TRBJ2-5, with D perhaps TRBD2 (7 bases). TRBV23-1 is classed as an ORF, of uncertain function. This CDR3 has 14 residues. Trimming removed 7 bases at V and 2 bases at J, with 14 bases between. The CDR3 sequence: CASKRDTLQETQYF. As DNA, the CDR3 is TGCGCCAGCAAGCGGGACACCCTACAAGAGACCCAGTACTTC.

About this clone: Within the sample, other DNA sequences also encode this same CDR3. This chain links TRBV11-3 with TRBJ2-2; D is ambiguous. Per germline, CDR1 SGHNT and CDR2 YENEEA. V was trimmed by 1 base and J by 7 bases, leaving 4 bases between them. This CDR3 is 12 amino acids long. The CDR3 nucleotides are TGTGCCAGCAGCTTAGTTGGCGGGGAGCTGTTTTTT. Residues: CASSLVGGELFF.

The chain combines TRBV14 with TRBJ1-4; D is undetermined. The CDR3 length is 16 residues. Germline V gene data show CDR1 as SGHDN and CDR2 as FVKESK. The germline V and J ends were trimmed by 4 bases and 5 bases, with 17 bases remaining between them. The CDR3: CASSPWEAGLNEKLFF. Written as DNA, the CDR3 is TGTGCCAGCAGCCCCTGGGAGGCTGGTCTGAATGAAAAACTGTTTTTT.

This clone was found a few times. The genes are TRBV19 and TRBJ1-2; a possible D gene is TRBD1 (6 bases). V was shortened by 4 bases and J by 0 bases, with 15 bases between the two germline ends. From germline, CDR1 is LNHDA and CDR2 SQIVND (reference sequence). There are 16 residues in the CDR3. The CDR3 DNA reads TGTGCCAGTAGTACCGTAACCAGGGGAGCTAACTATGGCTACACCTTC. Amino acid sequence: CASSTVTRGANYGYTF.

Only one count was recorded for this clone. Here the CDR3 DNA reads TGCGCCAGCAGTAGGTCCCGGGCAGGAGCGACTGAAGCTTTCTTT. Its protein product is CASSRSRAGATEAFF. V is TRBV10-2 and J is TRBJ1-1, with unresolved D. In germline, CDR1 is WSHSY, CDR2 SAAADI. V was shortened by 5 bases and J by 5 bases, with 18 bases between the two germline ends. This CDR3 is built from 15 residues.

The chain carries TRBV19 and TRBJ1-2; TRBD1 aligns across 8 bases. With V trimmed by 6 bases and J by 7 bases, 7 bases remained unmatched. Germline-derived CDR1 and CDR2 are LNHDA and SQIVND (reference sequence). This CDR3 is 13 amino acids long. Here the CDR3 DNA reads TGTGCCAGTAGGGACAGGGAACGGGTTGGCTACACCTTC. Its translation is CASRDRERVGYTF.